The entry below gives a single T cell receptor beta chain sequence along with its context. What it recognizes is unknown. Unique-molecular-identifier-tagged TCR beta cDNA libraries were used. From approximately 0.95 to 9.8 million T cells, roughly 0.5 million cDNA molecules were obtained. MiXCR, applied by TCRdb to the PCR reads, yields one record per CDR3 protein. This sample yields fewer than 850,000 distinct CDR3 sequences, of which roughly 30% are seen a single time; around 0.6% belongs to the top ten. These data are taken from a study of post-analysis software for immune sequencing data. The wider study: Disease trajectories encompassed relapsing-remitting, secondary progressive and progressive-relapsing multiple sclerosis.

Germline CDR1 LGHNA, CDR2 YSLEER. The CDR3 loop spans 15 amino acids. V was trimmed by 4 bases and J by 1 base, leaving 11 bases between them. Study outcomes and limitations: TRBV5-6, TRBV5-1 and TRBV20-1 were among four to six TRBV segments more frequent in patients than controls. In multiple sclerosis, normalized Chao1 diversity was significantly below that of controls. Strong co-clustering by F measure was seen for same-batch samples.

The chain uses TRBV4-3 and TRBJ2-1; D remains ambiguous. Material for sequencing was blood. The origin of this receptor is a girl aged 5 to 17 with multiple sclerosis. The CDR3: CASSRGSTSYNEQFF. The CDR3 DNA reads TGCGCCAGCAGCCGGGGAAGCACATCCTACAATGAGCAGTTCTTC.